These 21 T cell receptor beta chains share one sample of origin, sequenced in a study of T-cell memory formation after mild COVID-19. TCRdb re-analysed the 5' RACE reads in MiXCR, keeping a single row per CDR3 protein. In the table there are 100,000 to 150,000 distinct CDR3 sequences, 15% to 20% of which are singletons. Sequencing was carried out using PBMCs or a T cell subset sorted from them (not recorded which). Source of these receptors: an adult woman who had mild COVID-19 (a few samples of this study predate the infection). Cell type and time point are not known.

The CDR3 here is CASSPQGRNTEAFF. CDR3 coding DNA: TGTGCCAGCAGCCCACAGGGCCGGAACACTGAAGCTTTCTTT. This chain joins TRBV6-5 and TRBJ1-1; a possible D gene is TRBD1 (6 bases). Germline assignment: CDR1 MNHEY and CDR2 SVGAGI. This CDR3 spans 14 amino acids. V gave up 6 bases and J gave up 1 base, with 12 bases separating them.

The chain is built from TRBV2 and TRBJ2-3; 8 nucleotides align to TRBD1. The ends lost 10 bases at V and 4 bases at J; junction bases unmatched: 7. Per the germline V gene, CDR1 is SNHLY and CDR2 is FYNNEI. The CDR3 is made up of 13 amino acids. CDR3 nucleotide sequence: TGTGCCATACGACAGGGGAACGCAGATACGCAGTATTTT. Its protein is CAIRQGNADTQYF.

This clonotype has just a few counts. The J gene is TRBJ2-1, the V gene TRBV29-1; no clear D. V was cut by 6 bases and J by 1 base, with 7 bases left in between. Germline V gene sequence: CDR1 SQVTM, CDR2 ANQGSEA. The CDR3 runs to 12 residues. The CDR3 sequence: CSVRGSYNEQFF. In DNA form, the CDR3 reads TGCAGCGTCCGAGGATCCTACAATGAGCAGTTCTTC.

The chain carries TRBV12-3 or TRBV12-4 and TRBJ2-2, with D tentatively TRBD1 (5 bases). This CDR3 contains 14 residues. Trimming cost V 5 bases and J 5 bases, with 12 bases left between them. The DNA of the CDR3 is TGTGCCAGCAGTCCGCCCCAGGGAACCGGGGAGCTGTTTTTT. Encoded protein: CASSPPQGTGELFF.

This clonotype was seen more than once but under ten times. The rearrangement joins TRBV24-1 to TRBJ2-1, with D uncertain. Germline CDR1 is KGHDR and CDR2 is SFDVKD. The CDR3 is 13 residues long. Trimming pared 4 bases from V and 8 bases from J, leaving 11 bases between. This CDR3 reads CATSDPPVHEQFF. The CDR3 bases are TGTGCCACCAGTGACCCCCCAGTCCATGAGCAGTTCTTC.

The chain uses TRBV7-6 and TRBJ1-6; TRBD1 might be the D (5 bases). The germline CDR1 and CDR2 sequences are SGHVS and FNYEAQ. Trimming removed 2 bases from V and 13 bases from J, with 18 bases in between. The CDR3 is 15 residues long. Here the CDR3 reads CASSLRSGTGEPLHF. The CDR3 coding sequence is TGTGCCAGCAGCTTACGGTCGGGAACAGGCGAGCCCCTCCACTTT.

This clonotype was counted only a few times. DNA of the CDR3: TGTGCCAGCAGTGACTCCGGGAGCTCCTACGAGCAGTACTTC. The encoded protein is CASSDSGSSYEQYF. The chain carries TRBV25-1 and TRBJ2-7; D might be TRBD2 (6 bases). V was trimmed by 3 bases and J by 0 bases, leaving 9 bases between them. Per germline, CDR1 MGHDK and CDR2 SYGVNS. The CDR3 is 14 residues long.

This rearrangement joins TRBV6-4 to TRBJ2-7; tentatively, D is TRBD1 (6 bases). The CDR3 consists of 15 residues. Germline loops: CDR1 MRHNA, CDR2 SNTAGT. V gave up 7 bases and J gave up 6 bases, with 22 bases separating them. Written as DNA, the CDR3 is TGTGCCAGCACCCTGGGGGCAGGGGAAACGTGCGAGCAGTACGTC. It translates to CASTLGAGETCEQYV.

This clonotype was seen more than once but under ten times. The chain joins TRBV5-1 to TRBJ2-5; perhaps D is TRBD1 or TRBD2 (5 bases each). CDR1 and CDR2 from the germline V gene are SGHRS and YFSETQ. Trimming removed 0 bases from V and 4 bases from J, with 10 bases in between. The length of the CDR3 is 14 residues. The CDR3 DNA sequence: TGCGCCAGCAGCTTGGTTGAGGGGACAGAGACCCAGTACTTC. Its protein product is CASSLVEGTETQYF.

The sample holds many counts of this clonotype. V usage is TRBV5-1 and J usage is TRBJ2-1; maybe TRBD2 (9 bases). Germline V gene lookup returns CDR1 SGHRS and CDR2 YFSETQ. The CDR3 is 17 amino acids. V was pared by 4 bases and J by 0 bases, with 17 bases between. CDR3 in amino acids: CASSGTGSGSSYNEQFF. As DNA, the CDR3 is TGCGCCAGCAGCGGGACAGGTAGCGGGAGCTCCTACAATGAGCAGTTCTTC.

A few counts support this clonotype. This sequence joins TRBV12-3 or TRBV12-4 and TRBJ1-6; D possibly corresponds to TRBD1 (6 bases). V gave up 4 bases and J gave up 9 bases, with 10 bases separating them. This CDR3 region has 13 residues. CDR3 region: CASSSRGVSPLHF. CDR3 sequence (DNA): TGTGCCAGCAGTTCCAGGGGAGTTTCACCCCTCCACTTT.

This clonotype has more than one count but fewer than ten. Written as DNA, the CDR3 is TGTGCCAGCCCGACCCGGGAACGTGTCTCTGGAAACACCATATATTTT. Protein sequence: CASPTRERVSGNTIYF. The chain links TRBV7-3 to TRBJ1-3; D is undetermined. This CDR3 is built from 16 residues. Deletions cut 8 bases from V and 0 bases from J, with 17 bases between. The germline V gene has CDR1 SGHTA and CDR2 FQGTGA.

The rearrangement links TRBV5-1 to TRBJ1-5; tentatively, D is TRBD1 (6 bases). Germline loops: CDR1 SGHRS, CDR2 YFSETQ. V lost 1 base to trimming and J lost 1 base, with 9 bases between them. The CDR3 has 15 residues. CDR3 sequence (DNA): TGCGCCAGCAGCTTGTGGGGGCAGAGCAATCAGCCCCAGCATTTT. It codes for CASSLWGQSNQPQHF.

This clonotype turned up a few times. The chain combines TRBV4-1 with TRBJ1-1; 8 bases are shared with TRBD1. Germline V CDR1 and CDR2: MGHRA, YSYEKL. The CDR3 extends over 15 amino acids. The V and J ends lost 4 bases and 3 bases, in that order; junction bases with no gene match: 7. The CDR3 region is CASSLGQGAYTEAFF. For the CDR3, the DNA is TGCGCCAGCAGCCTCGGACAGGGAGCCTACACTGAAGCTTTCTTT.

The chain uses TRBV7-8 and TRBJ2-2, with D perhaps being TRBD1 or TRBD2 (6 bases each). CDR1 and CDR2 from the germline V gene are SGHVS and FQNEAQ. Trimming removed 5 bases from V and 1 base from J, with 14 bases in between. The CDR3 is 16 residues long. This CDR3 reads CASSLGGGMNTGELFF. The CDR3, as DNA: TGTGCCAGCAGCCTAGGAGGGGGGATGAACACCGGGGAGCTGTTTTTT.

This clonotype has only a few counts. The chain uses TRBV12-3 or TRBV12-4 and TRBJ1-1; D not resolved. V dropped 5 bases and J dropped 4 bases, with 14 bases sitting between them. This CDR3 is 14 amino acids long. The CDR3 is CASSPRLGVTEAFF. In nucleotides, the CDR3 is TGTGCCAGCAGTCCTCGGCTGGGAGTCACTGAAGCTTTCTTT.

This clonotype was picked up a small number of times. The J gene is TRBJ2-1, the V gene TRBV6-2 or TRBV6-3; the D is unclear. The CDR3 sequence is 14 residues long. The V gene's germline CDR1 is MNHEY and CDR2 SVGEGT. The germline V and J ends were trimmed by 7 bases and 0 bases, with 10 bases remaining between them. The CDR3 sequence: CASTEQGSYNEQFF. The CDR3 DNA reads as TGTGCCAGCACGGAGCAAGGCTCCTACAATGAGCAGTTCTTC.

This clonotype came up a few times. CDR3 DNA: TGTGCCACCAGTGATTCTCACGGGGGGGTCTACGAGCAGTACTTC. It specifies CATSDSHGGVYEQYF. The chain carries TRBV24-1 and TRBJ2-7, with TRBD2 identical over 8 bases. The V gene's germline CDR1 is KGHDR and CDR2 SFDVKD. The CDR3 has 15 amino acids. V was clipped by 2 bases and J by 3 bases; unmatched bases: 5.

Comments on this clonotype: Germline is not matched at one junction end, which may reflect a read error. The chain uses TRBV7-7 and TRBJ2-1, with unresolved D. CDR1 and CDR2 from the germline V gene are SSHAT and FNYEAQ (reference sequence). CDR3 length equals 13 residues. The CDR3 nucleotides are TGTGCTAGCAGTCCGACCATCAACAATGAGCAGTTCTTC. Its translation is CASSPTINNEQFF. Drawing the rest from reference TRBV7-7 and TRBJ2-1, the complete variable domain is GAGVSQSPRYKVTKRGQDVTLRCDPISSHATLYWYQQALGQGPEFLTYFNYEAQPDKSGLPSDRFSAERPEGSISTLTIQRTEQRDSAMYRCASSPTINNEQFFGPGTRLTVL.

The V and J genes are TRBV5-5 and TRBJ1-6; unclear D gene. The germline CDR1 and CDR2 sequences are SGHKS and YYEKEE (reference sequence). Trimming pared 2 bases from V and 2 bases from J, leaving 14 bases between. The CDR3 is made up of 17 amino acids. The CDR3 protein is CASSFSITPTYNSPLHF. In DNA, the CDR3 is TGTGCCAGCAGCTTCTCGATCACTCCAACCTATAATTCACCCCTCCACTTT.

The V gene is TRBV4-2, the J gene TRBJ2-7, with TRBD2 matching 11 bases. The CDR3 is made up of 18 amino acids. V was clipped by 0 bases and J by 3 bases; unmatched bases: 10. CDR1 is LGHNA and CDR2 is YNFKEQ in the germline V gene. CDR3 sequence reads: CASSQEGLAGGFNYEQYF. The DNA for the CDR3 is TGTGCCAGCAGCCAAGAGGGGCTAGCGGGAGGTTTCAACTACGAGCAGTACTTC.